These 21 T cell receptor beta chains share one sample of origin, sequenced in a study of CD8+CD57+ T cells in acquired aplastic anemia (dated by TCRdb to 2016 to 2018). Sequencing used an Illumina HiSeq 2000. Genomic DNA served as template for TCR beta VDJ combination and CDR3 sequence profiling. TCRdb applied fastp at Q25 and MiXCR to the public reads, then kept only in-frame beta chains. Identical CDR3 proteins give one entry, which carries the most common genes and DNA. This sample lists about 210,000 distinct CDR3 sequences; 61% were detected once. Roughly 29% of the sample is in the top ten clones. The sample comprised sorted CD4+, CD8+, or CD8+CD57+ T cells (not recorded which) from PBMCs. These receptors all stem from a human donor in good health.

The CDR3 DNA reads as TGCGCCAGCAGCGTCGAGGGGAGGACCAAAAACATTCAGTACTTC. This gives the protein CASSVEGRTKNIQYF. This rearrangement joins TRBV5-1 to TRBJ2-4; D is possibly TRBD2 (6 bases). Germline V gives CDR1 SGHRS, CDR2 YFSETQ. V lost 4 bases and J 2 bases, leaving 13 bases between the germline ends. CDR3 length: 15 residues.

This sequence joins TRBV20-1 and TRBJ2-1, with TRBD1 matching over 7 bases. Germline lookup yields CDR1 DFQATT and CDR2 SNEGSKA (reference sequence). This CDR3 comprises 12 residues. The J segment lost 12 bases and the V segment lost 4 bases, leaving 9 bases of the junction unmatched. Written as DNA, the CDR3 is TGCAGTGCTAAGGGGGCGGCAGATACGCAGTTCTTC. Translation: CSAKGAADTQFF.

The rearrangement links TRBV9 to TRBJ2-7; D is unresolved. The V end lost 4 bases, the J end lost 2 bases, and 13 bases lay between the germline ends. CDR1 and CDR2 (germline): SGDLS, YYNGEE. The CDR3 contains 14 residues. CDR3 nucleotides: TGTGCCAGCAGCCCCTCCCAGCTTGCCTACGAGCAGTACTTC. It translates to CASSPSQLAYEQYF.

This clonotype came up a few times. The chain has TRBV7-3 and TRBJ2-5, with D perhaps matching TRBD2 (6 bases). This CDR3 has 13 amino acids. V was cut by 3 bases and J by 3 bases, with 8 bases left in between. The germline V gene encodes CDR1 SGHTA and CDR2 FQGTGA. The CDR3 bases are TGTGCCAGCAGCTTGGGCGGGGAAGAGACCCAGTACTTC. It translates to CASSLGGEETQYF.

A few counts support this clonotype. The chain is built from TRBV4-3 and TRBJ1-3; possible D gene TRBD1, 5 bases. Germline assignment: CDR1 LGHNA and CDR2 YSLEER. This CDR3 region has 15 residues. Trimming pared 4 bases from V and 7 bases from J, leaving 17 bases between. The CDR3 reads CASSPGTSKRNTIYF. CDR3 sequence (DNA): TGCGCCAGCAGCCCCGGGACCTCCAAGCGGAACACCATATATTTT.

This clonotype was counted ten times or more. The chain links TRBV2 to TRBJ2-7; D is tentatively TRBD1 or TRBD2 (5 bases each). Trimming took 1 base from V and 11 from J, leaving 18 bases between them. CDR1 and CDR2 from the germline V gene are SNHLY and FYNNEI. The length of the CDR3 is 14 residues. CDR3 amino acids: CASSEVFGDEEEYF. DNA of the CDR3: TGTGCCAGCAGTGAAGTATTCGGGGACGAAGAGGAGTACTTC. The complete variable domain, with remaining parts taken from reference TRBV2 and TRBJ2-7, reads EPEVTQTPSHQVTQMGQEVILRCVPISNHLYFYWYRQILGQKVEFLVSFYNNEISEKSEIFDDQFSVERPDGSNFTLKIRSTKLEDSAMYFCASSEVFGDEEEYFGPGTRLTVT.

This clonotype was recorded many times. V and J are TRBV6-2 or TRBV6-3 and TRBJ1-6; TRBD1 matches 10 bases. CDR1 is MNHEY and CDR2 is SVGEGT in the germline V gene. Trimming took 7 bases from V and 9 from J; bases not matched to a gene: 6. This CDR3 has 14 residues. The CDR3 DNA follows: TGTGCCAGCATCAGACAGGGGGCGGCTTCACCCCTCCACTTT. It yields the protein CASIRQGAASPLHF.

This clonotype came up many times. The chain uses TRBV7-2 and TRBJ2-5; perhaps TRBD2 as D (6 bases). V was trimmed by 5 bases and J by 2 bases, leaving 15 bases between them. CDR1 SGHTA and CDR2 FQGNSA come from the germline V gene. CDR3 size: 15 residues. In DNA, the CDR3 is TGTGCCAGCAGCCCCCGTCGCGGGACTCAAGAGACCCAGTACTTC. Translating gives CASSPRRGTQETQYF.

At least ten counts were recorded for this clonotype. The chain has TRBV4-3 and TRBJ2-1, with 11 nucleotides matching TRBD2. CDR3 size: 17 residues. Germline V gives CDR1 LGHNA, CDR2 YSLEER. V was clipped by 3 bases and J by 1 base; unmatched bases: 5. CDR3 DNA: TGCGCCAGCAGCCAGGGGCTAGCGGGGGGATCCTACAATGAGCAGTTCTTC. This encodes CASSQGLAGGSYNEQFF.

V gene TRBV7-2 combines with J gene TRBJ2-1, with D perhaps matching TRBD1 (6 bases). Germline V gene sequence: CDR1 SGHTA, CDR2 FQGNSA. V was cut by 2 bases and J by 10 bases, with 9 bases left in between. This CDR3 is built from 12 residues. The CDR3 nucleotides read TGTGCCAGCAGCTTACCCCAGGGGGAGCAGTTCTTC. Protein sequence: CASSLPQGEQFF.

The J gene is TRBJ2-7, the V gene TRBV20-1; D is perhaps TRBD1 (6 bases). Germline lookup yields CDR1 DFQATT and CDR2 SNEGSKA (reference sequence). This CDR3 comprises 15 residues. Trimming left V 6 bases short and J 2 bases short, with 20 bases between. CDR3 sequence: CSALNRDKGTYEQYF. CDR3 nucleotides: TGCAGTGCCCTAAACCGGGACAAGGGTACCTACGAGCAGTACTTC.

V is TRBV9 and J is TRBJ1-6, with D possibly being TRBD1 (5 bases). The CDR3 contains 14 residues. V was shortened by 2 bases and J by 10 bases, with 13 bases between the two germline ends. Germline CDR1 SGDLS, CDR2 YYNGEE. This CDR3 reads CASSVAGLPSPLHF. The DNA of the CDR3 is TGTGCCAGCAGCGTGGCAGGGCTCCCATCACCCCTCCACTTT. Complete variable domain (other parts from reference TRBV9 and TRBJ1-6): DSGVTQTPKHLITATGQRVTLRCSPRSGDLSVYWYQQSLDQGLQFLIQYYNGEERAKGNILERFSAQQFPDLHSELNLSSLELGDSALYFCASSVAGLPSPLHFGNGTRLTVT.

With respect to this clonotype: At one end, the junction sequence differs from germline, possibly due to a read error. The chain carries TRBV24-1 and TRBJ2-3; tentatively, D is TRBD2 (6 bases). The CDR3 is 14 amino acids. The germline V gene encodes CDR1 KGHDR and CDR2 SFDVKD. The CDR3 sequence is CATPRRVTTGTQYF. The CDR3 nucleotides are TGTGCCACCCCAAGGAGGGTCACCACAGGTACGCAGTATTTT.

The rearrangement uses TRBV24-1 and TRBJ2-7, with D perhaps TRBD1 (5 bases). The CDR3 loop spans 13 amino acids. CDR1 and CDR2 (germline): KGHDR, SFDVKD. V lost 4 bases and J 10 bases, leaving 16 bases between the germline ends. CDR3 nucleotide sequence: TGTGCCACCAGTGAGGGCCTCCGTGACAGCCAGTACTTC. Amino acids: CATSEGLRDSQYF.

The chain recombines TRBV2 with TRBJ2-7; 8 bases are shared with TRBD1. CDR3 length: 13 residues. Germline V CDR1 and CDR2: SNHLY, FYNNEI. Losses at the gene ends were 3 bases for V and 3 bases for J; bases not matched to a gene: 1. The CDR3 spells CASSDRGLYEQYF. As DNA, the CDR3 is TGTGCCAGCAGTGACAGGGGGCTCTACGAGCAGTACTTC.

This clonotype was seen ten or more times. The rearrangement joins TRBV20-1 to TRBJ2-7; 8 nucleotides match TRBD2. Germline V gives CDR1 DFQATT, CDR2 SNEGSKA (reference sequence). The CDR3 extends over 16 amino acids. V gave up 0 bases and J gave up 5 bases; unmatched junction bases: 12. The CDR3: CSARDTAGALWNEQYF. The CDR3 region has the DNA TGCAGTGCTAGAGATACAGCGGGGGCCCTCTGGAACGAGCAGTACTTC.

V usage is TRBV7-8 and J usage is TRBJ1-2, with 11 bases fitting TRBD1. The CDR3 is made up of 18 amino acids. Germline loops: CDR1 SGHVS, CDR2 FQNEAQ. V shed 5 bases and J 7 bases; nucleotides not matched to a gene: 18. As DNA, the CDR3 is TGTGCCAGCAGCATAGGTCTTCACGGACAGGGGGCCCCGGGTGGCTACACCTTC. Its protein is CASSIGLHGQGAPGGYTF.

J is TRBJ1-1 and V is TRBV12-3 or TRBV12-4; D gene ambiguous. The CDR3 consists of 13 residues. The V end was cut by 3 bases, the J end by 2 bases, with 7 bases between. The DNA of the CDR3 is TGTGCCAGCAGTTTCATGGGCAACACTGAAGCTTTCTTT. Protein: CASSFMGNTEAFF.

About this clonotype: One end of the junction does not line up with germline, which may come from a read error. The chain recombines TRBV7-9 with TRBJ2-7; 8 nucleotides align to TRBD1. Germline CDR1 and CDR2: SEHNR and FQNEAQ (reference sequence). This CDR3 has 14 residues. CDR3 bases: TGTGCCAGCGGATCCGGGGCAGGGGGCGACGAGCAGTGCTTC. Its protein product is CASGSGAGGDEQCF. Full variable domain (missing parts from reference TRBV7-9 and TRBJ2-7): DTGVSQNPRHKITKRGQNVTFRCDPISEHNRLYWYRQTLGQGPEFLTYFQNEAQLEKSRLLSDRFSAERPKGSFSTLEIQRTEQGDSAMYLCASGSGAGGDEQCFGPGTRLTVT.

This clonotype showed up just a few times. This sequence joins TRBV7-8 and TRBJ1-2; a weak D match, TRBD1 (6 bases). V was pared by 8 bases and J by 5 bases, with 18 bases between. The V gene's germline CDR1 is SGHVS and CDR2 FQNEAQ. This CDR3 comprises 14 residues. CDR3 sequence reads: CASGQGRGEYGYTF. The CDR3 coding sequence is TGTGCCAGCGGGCAGGGGAGGGGGGAATATGGCTACACCTTC. The full variable domain, its missing parts supplied by reference TRBV7-8 and TRBJ1-2, is GAGVSQSPRYKVAKRGQDVALRCDPISGHVSLFWYQQALGQGPEFLTYFQNEAQLDKSGLPSDRFFAERPEGSVSTLKIQRTQQEDSAVYLCASGQGRGEYGYTFGSGTRLTVV.

With respect to this clonotype: A much larger clone lies one base from this, so it may be a read error. This chain uses TRBV7-9 with TRBJ2-7; TRBD1 might be the D (6 bases). Deletions cut 6 bases from V and 3 bases from J, with 27 bases between. CDR3 length: 18 residues. Germline assignment: CDR1 SEHNR and CDR2 FQNEAQ (reference sequence). CDR3 sequence (DNA): TGTGCCAGCAGTTACTCGGATCGTGCCCGGGACAAACACTACGAGCAGTACTTC. Its translation: CASSYSDRARDKHYEQYF.